This T cell receptor beta chain was recovered during a study of T cells in Graves' hyperthyroidism and ophthalmopathy. RNA transcripts served as the template for amplifying TCR beta CDR3 regions. Researchers ran a first-round RT-PCR on the TCR CDR3 using the HTBI primer set. TCRdb recomputed calls from the multiplex PCR reads with MiXCR, one row per CDR3 protein. There are fewer than 500,000 distinct CDR3 sequences in the sample; 13% to 15% occur only once, and roughly a fifth lies in the top ten. This clonotype turned up a few times. Germline lookup yields CDR1 KGHDR and CDR2 SFDVKD. This CDR3 comprises 15 residues. Deletions cut 2 bases from V and 5 bases from J, with 14 bases between.

What was sequenced was blood. V and J are TRBV24-1 and TRBJ2-5; D perhaps matches TRBD1 (6 bases). This sequence was found in a young woman with Graves' ophthalmopathy. CDR3 sequence (DNA): TGTGCCACCAGTGATTCCGACAGGCTAACGGAGACCCAGTACTTC. Translating gives CATSDSDRLTETQYF.